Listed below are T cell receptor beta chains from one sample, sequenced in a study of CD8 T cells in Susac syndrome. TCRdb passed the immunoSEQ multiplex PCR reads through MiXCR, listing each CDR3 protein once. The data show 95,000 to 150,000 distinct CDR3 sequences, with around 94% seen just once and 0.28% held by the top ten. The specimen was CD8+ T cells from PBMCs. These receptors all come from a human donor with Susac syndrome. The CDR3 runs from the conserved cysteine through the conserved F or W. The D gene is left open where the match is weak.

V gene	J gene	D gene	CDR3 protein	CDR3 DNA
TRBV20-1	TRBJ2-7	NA	CSATPGDEQYF	TGCAGTGCAACCCCAGGGGACGAGCAGTACTTC
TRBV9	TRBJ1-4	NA	CASTLPERAQDEKLFF	TGTGCCAGCACCCTCCCTGAGAGGGCCCAAGATGAAAAACTGTTTTTT
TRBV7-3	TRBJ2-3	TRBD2	CASSLGLAGLTDTQYF	TGTGCCAGCAGCTTAGGGCTAGCGGGGCTCACAGATACGCAGTATTTT
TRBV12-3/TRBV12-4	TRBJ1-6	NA	CASFGKGGFYNSPLHF	TGTGCCAGCTTTGGAAAGGGGGGTTTCTATAATTCACCCCTCCACTTT
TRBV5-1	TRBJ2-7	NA	CASSYTTSYEQYF	TGCGCCAGCAGCTACACAACCTCCTACGAGCAGTACTTC
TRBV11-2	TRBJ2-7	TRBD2	CASSLSGAVEQYF	TGTGCCAGCAGCCTTAGCGGGGCTGTCGAGCAGTACTTC
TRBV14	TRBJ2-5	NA	CASSRIEGQETQYF	TGTGCCAGCAGCCGGATCGAGGGTCAAGAGACCCAGTACTTC
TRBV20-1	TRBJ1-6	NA	CSASSGRGGNSPLHF	TGCAGTGCTTCTTCCGGGAGGGGGGGTAATTCACCCCTCCACTTT
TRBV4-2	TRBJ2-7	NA	CASSQLGREGYEQYF	TGTGCCAGCAGCCAATTGGGGCGCGAAGGGTACGAGCAGTACTTC
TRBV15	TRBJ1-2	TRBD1	CATSRVAPGGGYTF	TGTGCCACCAGCAGAGTCGCCCCAGGGGGTGGCTACACCTTC
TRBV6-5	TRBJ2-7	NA	CASSFLGQGTYEQYF	TGTGCCAGCAGCTTCCTGGGGCAGGGCACGTACGAGCAGTACTTC
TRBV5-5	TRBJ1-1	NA	CASSSVGGENTEAFF	TGTGCCAGCAGCTCGGTTGGGGGCGAGAACACTGAAGCTTTCTTT
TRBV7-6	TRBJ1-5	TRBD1	CASSPGQGHQPQHF	TGTGCCAGCAGCCCCGGACAGGGCCATCAGCCCCAGCATTTT
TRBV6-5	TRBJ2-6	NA	CASLGQAAGANVLTF	TGTGCCAGTCTCGGGCAGGCGGCTGGGGCCAACGTCCTGACTTTC